The 8 T cell receptor beta chains reported below all come from one sample, sequenced in a study of T cells expressing NK-cell markers. After re-calling the 5' RACE reads, TCRdb lists one entry per CDR3 protein, DNA absent. The sample data list about 390,000 distinct CDR3 sequences. Sequencing was performed on blood T cells: a sorted CD56 or NKG2C T cell subset, CD4+ or CD8+ T cells, or bulk PBMC T cells (not recorded which). The origin of the receptors is a woman aged 50 to 65 in good health.

J is TRBJ2-4 and V is TRBV5-1; the D gene TCRdb calls, TRBD1, cannot be checked with no DNA. Per germline, CDR1 SGHRS and CDR2 YFSETQ. The CDR3 sequence is 14 residues long. This CDR3 reads CASSLGGAKNIQYF. The full variable domain, in which reference TRBV5-1 and TRBJ2-4 provide the parts outside the CDR3, is KAGVTQTPRYLIKTRGQQVTLSCSPISGHRSVSWYQQTPGQGLQFLFEYFSETQRNKGNFPGRFSGRQFSNSRSEMNVSTLELGDSALYLCASSLGGAKNIQYFGAGTRLSVL.

This chain uses TRBV29-1 with TRBJ1-1; absent DNA, TCRdb's TRBD1 call cannot be checked. This CDR3 spans 14 amino acids. CDR1 is SQVTM, CDR2 ANQGSEA, per germline. CDR3: CSVGSRDRGPKAFF.

V gene TRBV11-2 combines with J gene TRBJ2-1; checking the TCRdb D call of TRBD1 is not possible without DNA. The germline CDR1 and CDR2 sequences are SGHAT and FQNNGV. The CDR3 loop spans 16 amino acids. This CDR3 is CASSFSRSLRDNEQFF.

The chain couples TRBV29-1 to TRBJ2-1; TCRdb's assignment of TRBD2 cannot be checked, as there is no DNA. The CDR3 runs to 15 residues. CDR1 SQVTM and CDR2 ANQGSEA come from the germline V gene. This chain's CDR3 is CSVERLAGVRSEQFF.

This chain uses TRBV6-7 with TRBJ2-6. TRBV6-7 is recorded as an ORF, its role being uncertain. The CDR3 is made up of 18 amino acids. CDR3: CASSYRASSSSGANVLTF.

The chain couples TRBV15 to TRBJ2-5. From germline, CDR1 is LNHNV and CDR2 YYDKDF (reference sequence). The CDR3 contains 14 residues. CDR3 residues: CATSRDKAEETQYF.

This chain uses TRBV27 with TRBJ2-5; TCRdb calls TRBD1, which cannot be checked without DNA. The germline V gene encodes CDR1 MNHEY and CDR2 SMNVEV (reference sequence). The CDR3 is 16 residues long. Here the CDR3 reads CASRPISGTAGETQYF.

The chain is built from TRBV11-2 and TRBJ2-3; with no DNA, the TCRdb D assignment of TRBD1 cannot be verified. The V gene's germline CDR1 is SGHAT and CDR2 FQNNGV. This CDR3 comprises 16 residues. The CDR3 protein is CASSPPGAGSSDTQYF.